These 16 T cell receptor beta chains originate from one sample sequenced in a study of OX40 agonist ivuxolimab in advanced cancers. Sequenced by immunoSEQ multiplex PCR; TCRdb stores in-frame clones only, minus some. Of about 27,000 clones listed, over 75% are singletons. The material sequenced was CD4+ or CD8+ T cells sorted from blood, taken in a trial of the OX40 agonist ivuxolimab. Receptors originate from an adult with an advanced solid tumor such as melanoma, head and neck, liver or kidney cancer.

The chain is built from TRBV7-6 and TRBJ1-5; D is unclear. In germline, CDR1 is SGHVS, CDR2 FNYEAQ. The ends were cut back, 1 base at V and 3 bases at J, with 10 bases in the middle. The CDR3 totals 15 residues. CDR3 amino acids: CASSLVKGFNQPQHF. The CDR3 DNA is TGTGCCAGCAGCTTAGTTAAAGGGTTCAATCAGCCCCAGCATTTT.

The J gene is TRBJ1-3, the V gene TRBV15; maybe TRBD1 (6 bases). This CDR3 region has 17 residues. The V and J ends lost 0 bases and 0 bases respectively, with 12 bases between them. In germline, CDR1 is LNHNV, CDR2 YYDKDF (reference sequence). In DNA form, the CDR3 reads TGTGCCACCAGCAGAGATGGACAGAACTTCTCTGGAAACACCATATATTTT. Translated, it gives CATSRDGQNFSGNTIYF.

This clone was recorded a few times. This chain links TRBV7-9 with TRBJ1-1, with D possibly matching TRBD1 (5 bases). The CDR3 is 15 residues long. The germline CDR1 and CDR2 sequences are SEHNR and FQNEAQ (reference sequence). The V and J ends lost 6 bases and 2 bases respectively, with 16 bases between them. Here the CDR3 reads CASRSTNRLNTEAFF. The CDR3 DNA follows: TGTGCCAGCAGATCTACCAACAGGCTTAACACTGAAGCTTTCTTT. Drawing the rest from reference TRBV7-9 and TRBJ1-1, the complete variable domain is DTGVSQNPRHKITKRGQNVTFRCDPISEHNRLYWYRQTLGQGPEFLTYFQNEAQLEKSRLLSDRFSAERPKGSFSTLEIQRTEQGDSAMYLCASRSTNRLNTEAFFGQGTRLTVV.

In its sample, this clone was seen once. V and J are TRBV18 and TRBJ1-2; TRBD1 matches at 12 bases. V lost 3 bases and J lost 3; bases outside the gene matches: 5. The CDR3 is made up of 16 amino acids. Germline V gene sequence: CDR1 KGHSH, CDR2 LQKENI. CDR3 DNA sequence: TGTGCCAGCTCACCGGGGACAGGGGGCCACGACTATGGCTACACCTTC. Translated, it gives CASSPGTGGHDYGYTF.

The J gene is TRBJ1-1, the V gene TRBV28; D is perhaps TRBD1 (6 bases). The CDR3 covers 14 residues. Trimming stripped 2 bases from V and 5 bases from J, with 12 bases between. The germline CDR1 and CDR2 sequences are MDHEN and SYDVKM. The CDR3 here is CASSLRGSWTEAFF. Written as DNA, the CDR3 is TGTGCCAGCAGTTTAAGGGGGAGTTGGACTGAAGCTTTCTTT.

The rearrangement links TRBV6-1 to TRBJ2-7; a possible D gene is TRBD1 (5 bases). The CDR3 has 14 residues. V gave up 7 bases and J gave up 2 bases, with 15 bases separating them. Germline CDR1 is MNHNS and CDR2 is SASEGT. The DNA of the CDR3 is TGTGCCAGCAACAGCCTGGTAGGGGCCTACGAGCAGTACTTC. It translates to CASNSLVGAYEQYF.

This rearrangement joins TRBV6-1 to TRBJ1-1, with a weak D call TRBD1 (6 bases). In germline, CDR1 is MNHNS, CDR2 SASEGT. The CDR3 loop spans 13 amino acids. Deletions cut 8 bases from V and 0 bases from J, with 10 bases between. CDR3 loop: CASLGQLNTEAFF. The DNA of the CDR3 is TGTGCCAGCCTCGGACAGCTGAACACTGAAGCTTTCTTT.

CDR3 sequence reads: CASSLPIRDPKPNTEAFF. The CDR3 DNA reads as TGTGCCAGCAGCCTCCCCATCCGGGACCCAAAGCCGAACACTGAAGCTTTCTTT. The gene calls are TRBV11-2 and TRBJ1-1; D possibly corresponds to TRBD1 (5 bases). CDR3 size: 18 residues. With 5 bases removed from V and 1 base from J, the gap between germline ends came to 23 bases. Looked up from germline, CDR1 is SGHAT and CDR2 is FQNNGV.

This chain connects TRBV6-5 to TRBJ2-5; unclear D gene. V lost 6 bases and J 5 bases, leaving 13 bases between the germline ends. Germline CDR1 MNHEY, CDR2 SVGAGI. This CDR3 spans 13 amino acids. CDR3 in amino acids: CASSRENHETQYF. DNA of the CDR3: TGTGCCAGCAGCCGAGAGAATCATGAGACCCAGTACTTC.

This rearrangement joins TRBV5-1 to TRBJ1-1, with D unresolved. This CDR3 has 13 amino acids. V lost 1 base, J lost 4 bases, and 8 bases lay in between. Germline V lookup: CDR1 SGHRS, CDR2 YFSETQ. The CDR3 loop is CASSLSSATEAFF. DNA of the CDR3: TGCGCCAGCAGCTTGTCATCTGCCACTGAAGCTTTCTTT.

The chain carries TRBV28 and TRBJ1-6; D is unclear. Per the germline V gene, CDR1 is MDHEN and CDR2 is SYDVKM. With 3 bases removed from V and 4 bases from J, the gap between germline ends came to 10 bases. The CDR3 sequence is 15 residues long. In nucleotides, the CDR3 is TGTGCCAGCAGTTTTGGTCAGCTATATAATTCACCCCTCCACTTT. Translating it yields CASSFGQLYNSPLHF. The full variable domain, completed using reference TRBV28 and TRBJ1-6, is DVKVTQSSRYLVKRTGEKVFLECVQDMDHENMFWYRQDPGLGLRLIYFSYDVKMKEKGDIPEGYSVSREKKERFSLILESASTNQTSMYLCASSFGQLYNSPLHFGNGTRLTVT.

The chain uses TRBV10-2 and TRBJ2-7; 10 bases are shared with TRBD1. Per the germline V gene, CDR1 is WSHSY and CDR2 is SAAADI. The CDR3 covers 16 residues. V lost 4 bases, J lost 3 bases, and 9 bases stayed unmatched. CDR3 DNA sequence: TGCGCCAGCAGTGTTTTAGGGGGACAGGGGTACTACGAGCAGTACTTC. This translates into CASSVLGGQGYYEQYF.

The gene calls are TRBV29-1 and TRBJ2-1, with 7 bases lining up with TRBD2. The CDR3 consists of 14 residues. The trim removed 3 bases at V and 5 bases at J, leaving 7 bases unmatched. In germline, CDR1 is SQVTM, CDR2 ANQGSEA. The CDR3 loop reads CSVDERGVNNEQFF. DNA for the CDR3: TGCAGCGTTGACGAGCGGGGCGTCAACAATGAGCAGTTCTTC.

CDR3 protein: CASSYSGGYGGYGYTF. The CDR3 coding sequence is TGTGCCAGCAGTTACTCGGGAGGGTATGGTGGCTATGGCTACACCTTC. The gene calls are TRBV6-6 and TRBJ1-2; no definite D call. The length of the CDR3 is 16 residues. The germline V and J ends were trimmed by 0 bases and 4 bases, with 15 bases remaining between them. CDR1 is MNHNY, CDR2 SVGAGI, per germline (reference sequence).

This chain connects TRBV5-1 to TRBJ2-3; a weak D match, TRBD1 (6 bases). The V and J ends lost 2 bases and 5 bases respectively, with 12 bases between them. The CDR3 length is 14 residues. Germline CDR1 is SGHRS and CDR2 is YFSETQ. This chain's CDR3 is CASSFSGAEDTQYF. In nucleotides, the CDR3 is TGCGCCAGCAGCTTTTCAGGGGCTGAAGATACGCAGTATTTT.

The CDR3 reads CASSLARQGASLGYNEQFF. The CDR3 nucleotides read TGCGCCAGCAGCTTGGCCAGGCAGGGGGCCTCCCTTGGCTACAATGAGCAGTTCTTC. V usage is TRBV5-1 and J usage is TRBJ2-1; TRBD1 aligns across 8 bases. The germline V gene encodes CDR1 SGHRS and CDR2 YFSETQ. There are 19 residues in the CDR3. Trimming cost V 0 bases and J 3 bases; bases outside gene matches: 14.